A single sample is the source of the 20 T cell receptor beta chains below, sequenced in a study of Graves' ophthalmopathy and Graves' hyperthyroidism. RNA served as the template for amplifying TCR beta CDR3 regions. Following a first-round RT-PCR that used HTBI primers, a second-round multiplex PCR was carried out. Using its own MiXCR run on the multiplex PCR reads, TCRdb lists one record per CDR3 protein. The sample holds fewer than 650,000 distinct CDR3 sequences, approximately 22% seen once. Sequencing was performed on peripheral blood. These receptors all stem from a young woman with stable Graves' hyperthyroidism. Some clones in this sample may be carry-over from other donors' samples.

There are many counts of this clonotype. The chain is built from TRBV5-1 and TRBJ1-2; tentatively, D is TRBD1 (5 bases). The CDR3 spans 13 residues. Germline lookup yields CDR1 SGHRS and CDR2 YFSETQ. V was clipped by 1 base and J by 13 bases, with 17 bases between them. The CDR3 DNA reads TGCGCCAGCAGCTTGTGGGGGGGGACGGAGCGCACCTTC. Protein product: CASSLWGGTERTF.

The V call is TRBV12-3 or TRBV12-4, the J call TRBJ2-7; D unclear. Trimming took 6 bases from V and 2 from J, leaving 11 bases between them. The CDR3 consists of 13 residues. CDR3 sequence (DNA): TGTGCCAGCAGCCCCCAAGTAGCCTACGAGCAGTACTTC. Translating gives CASSPQVAYEQYF.

Ten or more counts support this clonotype. This sequence joins TRBV2 and TRBJ1-1; D not certain. V was pared by 5 bases and J by 0 bases, with 10 bases between. The germline gives CDR1 SNHLY, CDR2 FYNNEI. The CDR3 length is 14 residues. In DNA form, the CDR3 reads TGTGCCAGCAGTCCCGAGACGTTGAACACTGAAGCTTTCTTT. Its protein product is CASSPETLNTEAFF.

This clonotype was recorded at least ten times. The chain couples TRBV28 to TRBJ2-4; the D gene could be TRBD1 or TRBD2 (5 bases each). In germline, CDR1 is MDHEN, CDR2 SYDVKM. The CDR3 totals 13 residues. V lost 2 bases, J lost 5 bases, and 7 bases lay in between. The DNA for the CDR3 is TGTGCCAGCAGTTTAGGGGGAGAAAACATTCAGTACTTC. This codes for CASSLGGENIQYF.

This clonotype has only a few counts. This could be a read error, since a much larger clone is one nucleotide away. The chain joins TRBV12-3 or TRBV12-4 to TRBJ1-6, with D perhaps matching TRBD1 (5 bases). This CDR3 region has 14 residues. This CDR3 is CASSSRGGNSHLHF. CDR3 coding DNA: TGTGCCAGCAGTTCCCGGGGGGGGAATTCACACCTCCACTTT.

The chain recombines TRBV3-1 with TRBJ1-5; tentative D call: TRBD1 (5 bases). CDR1 is LGHDT and CDR2 is YNNKEL in the germline V gene (reference sequence). CDR3 length equals 13 residues. V lost 3 bases and J lost 15, with 18 bases in between. This chain's CDR3 is CASSQGDGGVRHF. In nucleotides, the CDR3 is TGTGCCAGCAGCCAGGGGGATGGGGGAGTCAGGCATTTT.

This clonotype was counted many times. The V call is TRBV6-1, the J call TRBJ1-5, with unresolved D. Per the germline V gene, CDR1 is MNHNS and CDR2 is SASEGT. The ends were cut back, 2 bases at V and 2 bases at J, with 10 bases in the middle. This CDR3 has 15 residues. CDR3 in amino acids: CASSELDRGNQPQHF. The DNA for the CDR3 is TGTGCCAGCAGTGAATTAGACCGCGGCAATCAGCCCCAGCATTTT.

This clonotype showed up many times. J is TRBJ1-1 and V is TRBV6-5, with unresolved D. Germline lookup yields CDR1 MNHEY and CDR2 SVGAGI. The CDR3 spans 14 residues. With 3 bases removed from V and 4 bases from J, the gap between germline ends came to 12 bases. In DNA form, the CDR3 reads TGTGCCAGCAGTTATGCGCAGGCGGCCACTGAAGCTTTCTTT. Translating gives CASSYAQAATEAFF.

The CDR3 bases are TGTGCCAGCAGCTTGAATGCGGGACAGGGCCCCTATAGCAATCAGCCCCAGCATTTT. Protein product: CASSLNAGQGPYSNQPQHF. The J gene is TRBJ1-5, the V gene TRBV5-6, with 9 bases matching TRBD1. The V gene's germline CDR1 is SGHDT and CDR2 YYEEEE. The CDR3 consists of 19 residues. V lost 1 base to trimming and J lost 0 bases; unmatched junction nucleotides: 11.

This clonotype was detected a few times. This chain connects TRBV6-1 to TRBJ2-5, with TRBD1 matching 8 bases. Trimming at V came to 1 base and at J to 5 bases, leaving 3 bases not matched to a gene. The CDR3 has 14 residues. Germline V lookup: CDR1 MNHNS, CDR2 SASEGT. CDR3 bases: TGTGCCAGCAGTGAAGGCAGGGGGCATGAGACCCAGTACTTC. Amino acid sequence: CASSEGRGHETQYF.

This clonotype has ten or more counts. This rearrangement joins TRBV6-5 to TRBJ1-2, with D hard to call. This CDR3 is built from 17 residues. V was pared by 0 bases and J by 8 bases, with 22 bases between. Germline-derived CDR1 and CDR2 are MNHEY and SVGAGI. For the CDR3, the DNA is TGTGCCAGCAGTTACTCGATGGCTCGGCCGAGTCGAGTCGGCTACACCTTC. This sequence encodes CASSYSMARPSRVGYTF.

The chain couples TRBV6-5 to TRBJ2-5; no clear D gene. V was shortened by 2 bases and J by 5 bases, with 18 bases between the two germline ends. The length of the CDR3 is 16 residues. Germline V gene sequence: CDR1 MNHEY, CDR2 SVGAGI. The CDR3 loop reads CASSYGVPERSETQYF. CDR3 DNA: TGTGCCAGCAGTTACGGCGTCCCAGAAAGGTCGGAGACCCAGTACTTC.

This clonotype was recorded many times. This rearrangement joins TRBV30 to TRBJ1-6; D ambiguous. CDR3 length: 13 amino acids. CDR1 is GTSNPN and CDR2 is SVGIG in the germline V gene (reference sequence). V lost 8 bases and J lost 3, with 11 bases in between. CDR3 DNA sequence: TGTGCCGCCCAGGCGCGCTATAATTCACCCCTCCACTTT. This gives the protein CAAQARYNSPLHF. Full variable domain (rest looked up from reference TRBV30 and TRBJ1-6): SQTIHQWPATLVQPVGSPLSLECTVEGTSNPNLYWYRQAAGRGLQLLFYSVGIGQISSEVPQNLSASRPQDRQFILSSKKLLLSDSGFYLCAAQARYNSPLHFGNGTRLTVT.

A remark on this clonotype: A clone one base away is much larger, so this may be a read error. The chain uses TRBV5-1 and TRBJ2-2, with 7 positions matching TRBD1. Germline assignment: CDR1 SGHRS and CDR2 YFSETQ. The CDR3 is made up of 16 amino acids. The CDR3 sequence: CASILSLGQVAGELFF. In DNA form, the CDR3 reads TGCGCCAGCATCTTGTCCCTTGGACAGGTTGCCGGGGAGCTGTTTTTT.

The CDR3 DNA follows: TGCGCCAGCAGCCCGGAACAGGGAATCTTCTATGGCTACACCTTC. Its protein product is CASSPEQGIFYGYTF. The chain combines TRBV5-1 with TRBJ1-2; maybe TRBD1 (6 bases). Germline values: CDR1 SGHRS, CDR2 YFSETQ. Deletions cut 4 bases from V and 4 bases from J, with 17 bases between. This CDR3 region has 15 residues.

Regarding this clonotype: A much bigger clone sits one base away, suggesting this may be a read error. CDR3 bases: TGTGCCAGCAGAGGGACTAGCGGGTCCGGGGAGCTGTCTTTT. Translated, it gives CASRGTSGSGELSF. The V and J genes are TRBV2 and TRBJ2-2; 12 nucleotides match TRBD2. Germline V gene data show CDR1 as SNHLY and CDR2 as FYNNEI. The CDR3 spans 14 residues.

The chain is built from TRBV5-1 and TRBJ2-7; 8 bases map to TRBD2. Trimming at V came to 0 bases and at J to 2 bases, leaving 7 bases not matched to a gene. The CDR3 is 16 residues long. Per germline, CDR1 SGHRS and CDR2 YFSETQ. CDR3 in DNA: TGCGCCAGCAGCTTGGCCCTTCGGGGGGGCCCCTACGAGCAGTACTTC. Translation gives CASSLALRGGPYEQYF.

This clonotype was seen repeatedly, ten times or more. The chain recombines TRBV6-4 with TRBJ1-5; D not certain. The CDR3 has 13 residues. Deletions cut 6 bases from V and 5 bases from J, with 11 bases between. Germline lookup yields CDR1 MRHNA and CDR2 SNTAGT. The CDR3, as DNA: TGTGCCAGCAGCACAAATCGGGATCAGCCCCAGCATTTT. Protein: CASSTNRDQPQHF.

This clonotype has at least ten counts. This rearrangement joins TRBV28 to TRBJ1-2; maybe TRBD1 (6 bases). The CDR3 spans 16 residues. Trimming shortened V by 6 bases and J by 2 bases, and 19 bases separated the two germline ends. Germline CDR1 and CDR2: MDHEN and SYDVKM. The DNA of the CDR3 is TGTGCCAGCAGCCTTTACGTTCTTACAGGGAACTATGGCTACACCTTC. Protein product: CASSLYVLTGNYGYTF.

This clonotype was observed many times. The rearrangement links TRBV20-1 to TRBJ2-7; 9 bases match TRBD2. The germline V gene encodes CDR1 DFQATT and CDR2 SNEGSKA (reference sequence). Trimming removed 7 bases from V and 3 bases from J; junction bases left unmatched: 10. CDR3 length: 14 residues. For the CDR3, the DNA is TGCAGTGTCCCTCGCGGGGGGGCCCGCTACGAGCAGTACTTC. Translated, it gives CSVPRGGARYEQYF.